Shown below are 8 T cell receptor beta chains from a single sample sequenced in a study of T cell responses to AZD1222 COVID-19 vaccine. Only in-frame clones appear in the TCRdb table, and some are missing; sequencing was by immunoSEQ multiplex PCR. The data show some 83,000 clones, 70% to 90% seen once. The sequencing used peripheral blood, collected on day 0 of AZD1222 vaccination. The origin of the receptors is an adult in good health.

The rearrangement joins TRBV6-2 or TRBV6-3 to TRBJ2-1; 10 bases fit TRBD2. V lost 5 bases to trimming and J lost 5 bases; unmatched junction nucleotides: 9. The CDR3 totals 16 residues. Looked up from germline, CDR1 is MNHEY and CDR2 is SVGEGT. The CDR3 here is CASSTGRTSGNNEQFF. CDR3 nucleotides: TGTGCCAGCAGTACGGGTCGGACTAGCGGCAACAATGAGCAGTTCTTC.

This rearrangement joins TRBV6-2 or TRBV6-3 to TRBJ2-7; D is undetermined. Germline V lookup: CDR1 MNHEY, CDR2 SVGEGT. The CDR3 is 12 amino acids. V lost 5 bases, J lost 5 bases, and 10 bases lay in between. The CDR3 loop is CASSEVVNEQYF. The CDR3 coding sequence is TGTGCCAGCAGTGAGGTCGTCAACGAGCAGTACTTC.

The chain joins TRBV4-3 to TRBJ1-1; D is uncertain. The CDR3 runs 13 residues. Germline V gives CDR1 LGHNA, CDR2 YSLEER. V was shortened by 2 bases and J by 1 base, with 5 bases between the two germline ends. CDR3 protein: CASSQSANTEAFF. The CDR3 DNA sequence: TGCGCCAGCAGCCAATCAGCGAACACTGAAGCTTTCTTT.

The rearrangement uses TRBV19 and TRBJ1-4, with D perhaps matching TRBD1 (6 bases). V gave up 8 bases and J gave up 4 bases, with 17 bases separating them. The CDR3 sequence is 15 residues long. In germline, CDR1 is LNHDA, CDR2 SQIVND (reference sequence). CDR3 sequence: CASGMRGGFNEKLFF. The CDR3, as DNA: TGTGCCAGTGGAATGAGGGGGGGATTTAATGAAAAACTGTTTTTT. Full variable domain (missing parts from reference TRBV19 and TRBJ1-4): DGGITQSPKYLFRKEGQNVTLSCEQNLNHDAMYWYRQDPGQGLRLIYYSQIVNDFQKGDIAEGYSVSREKKESFPLTVTSAQKNPTAFYLCASGMRGGFNEKLFFGSGTQLSVL.

The chain uses TRBV5-1 and TRBJ1-2; D call uncertain. This CDR3 region has 14 residues. The germline V gene has CDR1 SGHRS and CDR2 YFSETQ. Trimming stripped 0 bases from V and 2 bases from J, with 8 bases between. In DNA form, the CDR3 reads TGCGCCAGCAGCTTGGGAGCACAGAACTATGGCTACACCTTC. It yields the protein CASSLGAQNYGYTF.

The CDR3 nucleotides read TGTGCCAGCAGCTTAGGCGGGCGCAGCACTGAAGCTTTCTTT. Translating it yields CASSLGGRSTEAFF. The chain carries TRBV7-2 and TRBJ1-1, with D uncertain. Trimming took off 1 base at V and 4 bases at J, with 10 bases between the two ends. In germline, CDR1 is SGHTA, CDR2 FQGNSA. The CDR3 is 14 amino acids.

This clone was detected once. The rearrangement joins TRBV19 to TRBJ1-1, with 11 bases fitting TRBD1. CDR1 is LNHDA, CDR2 SQIVND, per germline (reference sequence). This CDR3 region has 14 residues. V was pared by 7 bases and J by 4 bases, with 5 bases of the junction left unmatched. The CDR3 sequence: CASTWDRGSTEAFF. As DNA, the CDR3 is TGTGCCAGTACCTGGGACAGGGGGAGCACTGAAGCTTTCTTT.

This clone was seen more than once but under ten times. The J gene is TRBJ1-5, the V gene TRBV7-9, with D unresolved. This CDR3 comprises 14 residues. Germline V gene sequence: CDR1 SEHNR, CDR2 FQNEAQ (reference sequence). V lost 1 base, J lost 6 bases, and 10 bases lay in between. This CDR3 reads CASSLEGFGQPQHF. The CDR3 DNA sequence: TGTGCCAGCAGCTTAGAGGGTTTCGGTCAGCCCCAGCATTTT.